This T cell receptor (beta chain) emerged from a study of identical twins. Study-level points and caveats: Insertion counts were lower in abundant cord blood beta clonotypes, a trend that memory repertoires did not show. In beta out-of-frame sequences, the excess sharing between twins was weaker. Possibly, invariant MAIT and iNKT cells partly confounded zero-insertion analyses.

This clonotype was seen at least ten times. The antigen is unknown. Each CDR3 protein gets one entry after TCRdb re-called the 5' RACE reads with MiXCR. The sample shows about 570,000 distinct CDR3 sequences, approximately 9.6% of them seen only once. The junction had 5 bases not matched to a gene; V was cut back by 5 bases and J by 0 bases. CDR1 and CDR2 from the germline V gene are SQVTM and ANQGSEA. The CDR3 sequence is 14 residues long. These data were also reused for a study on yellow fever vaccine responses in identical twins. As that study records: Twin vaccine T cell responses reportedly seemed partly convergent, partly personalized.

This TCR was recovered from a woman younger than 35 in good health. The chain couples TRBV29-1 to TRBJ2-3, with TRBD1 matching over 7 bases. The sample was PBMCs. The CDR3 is CSVRDRASTDTQYF. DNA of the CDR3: TGCAGCGTTCGGGACAGAGCAAGCACAGATACGCAGTATTTT.